These T cell receptor beta chains were read from a single sample in a study of CD8 T cells in Susac syndrome. TCRdb re-analysed the immunoSEQ multiplex PCR reads in MiXCR, keeping a single row per CDR3 protein. The sample yields about 200,000 distinct CDR3 sequences, about 95% seen once. Material for sequencing was CD4+ T cells from PBMCs. Every receptor here comes from a human donor with multiple sclerosis. Both conserved end residues are part of each CDR3. Fields, in order: J gene, clone size, D gene, V gene, CDR3 protein, CDR3 DNA. The D gene is left open where the match is weak. Clone size, where shown, is once, few, many, or a class for clones that have expanded.

j_call: TRBJ2-4; clone_size: once; d_call: TRBD1; v_call: TRBV6-2/TRBV6-3; cdr3_aa: CASSDRAENIQYF; cdr3_nt: TGTGCCAGCAGTGACAGGGCAGAAAACATTCAGTACTTC
j_call: TRBJ2-2; clone_size: -; d_call: -; v_call: TRBV7-3; cdr3_aa: CASSRDSSNTGELFF; cdr3_nt: TGTGCCAGCAGTCGTGACAGCTCGAACACCGGGGAGCTGTTTTTT
j_call: TRBJ1-4; clone_size: -; d_call: -; v_call: TRBV30; cdr3_aa: CAWTGVGEKLFF; cdr3_nt: TGTGCCTGGACCGGAGTAGGGGAAAAACTGTTTTTT
j_call: TRBJ2-1; clone_size: -; d_call: -; v_call: TRBV20-1; cdr3_aa: CSARPPGRISYNEQFF; cdr3_nt: TGCAGTGCTAGGCCGCCGGGGCGGATTTCCTACAATGAGCAGTTCTTC
j_call: TRBJ2-7; clone_size: -; d_call: -; v_call: TRBV5-6; cdr3_aa: CASSLLTGDSYEQYF; cdr3_nt: TGTGCCAGCAGCCTCCTCACGGGGGACTCCTACGAGCAGTACTTC
j_call: TRBJ2-3; clone_size: -; d_call: -; v_call: TRBV7-9; cdr3_aa: CASSFGQTTDTQYF; cdr3_nt: TGTGCCAGCAGCTTCGGACAGACCACAGATACGCAGTATTTT
j_call: TRBJ2-1; clone_size: once; d_call: TRBD2; v_call: TRBV4-2; cdr3_aa: CASSLDLAGATKPKVYNEQFF; cdr3_nt: TGTGCCAGCAGCCTCGACTTAGCGGGGGCTACTAAACCTAAAGTCTACAATGAGCAGTTCTTC
j_call: TRBJ2-3; clone_size: -; d_call: TRBD1; v_call: TRBV4-1; cdr3_aa: CASSQALTGFDTDTQYF; cdr3_nt: TGCGCCAGCAGCCAAGCCTTGACAGGGTTTGATACAGATACGCAGTATTTT
j_call: TRBJ1-2; clone_size: -; d_call: -; v_call: TRBV3-1; cdr3_aa: CASSHPGGRGYTF; cdr3_nt: TGTGCCAGCAGCCATCCTGGGGGCCGGGGCTACACCTTC
j_call: TRBJ2-1; clone_size: -; d_call: TRBD2; v_call: TRBV2; cdr3_aa: CASSGTSGPQGGEQFF; cdr3_nt: TGTGCCAGCAGTGGGACTAGCGGGCCCCAAGGGGGTGAGCAGTTCTTC
j_call: TRBJ1-1; clone_size: -; d_call: TRBD1; v_call: TRBV2; cdr3_aa: CASSPGQGAGNTEAFF; cdr3_nt: TGTGCCAGCAGCCCGGGACAGGGTGCAGGGAACACTGAAGCTTTCTTT
j_call: TRBJ2-5; clone_size: -; d_call: -; v_call: TRBV15; cdr3_aa: CATSRDLGRGMETQYF; cdr3_nt: TGTGCCACCAGCAGAGATTTGGGACGCGGGATGGAGACCCAGTACTTC
j_call: TRBJ2-1; clone_size: once; d_call: TRBD1; v_call: TRBV30; cdr3_aa: CAWEQGSYNEQFF; cdr3_nt: TGTGCCTGGGAACAGGGGTCCTACAATGAGCAGTTCTTC
j_call: TRBJ2-1; clone_size: -; d_call: TRBD2; v_call: TRBV18; cdr3_aa: CASSPRSLIAGVPQFF; cdr3_nt: TGTGCCAGCTCACCACGGAGTTTAATAGCGGGGGTGCCACAGTTCTTC
j_call: TRBJ2-3; clone_size: -; d_call: TRBD1; v_call: TRBV2; cdr3_aa: CASLTGGLTDTQYF; cdr3_nt: TGTGCCAGCCTTACAGGGGGCTTAACAGATACGCAGTATTTT
j_call: TRBJ2-7; clone_size: -; d_call: TRBD1; v_call: TRBV30; cdr3_aa: CAWVDRGHEQYF; cdr3_nt: TGTGCCTGGGTGGACAGGGGGCACGAGCAGTACTTC
j_call: TRBJ1-1; clone_size: -; d_call: -; v_call: TRBV5-6; cdr3_aa: CASSLSGAFF; cdr3_nt: TGTGCCAGCAGCTTGAGCGGGGCTTTCTTT
j_call: TRBJ2-7; clone_size: -; d_call: -; v_call: TRBV15; cdr3_aa: CATSRDQFGEQYF; cdr3_nt: TGTGCCACCAGCAGAGATCAGTTCGGCGAGCAGTACTTC
j_call: TRBJ2-7; clone_size: -; d_call: -; v_call: TRBV3-1; cdr3_aa: CASSSFGDFYEQYF; cdr3_nt: TGTGCCAGCAGCTCTTTCGGGGACTTCTACGAGCAGTACTTC
j_call: TRBJ2-6; clone_size: -; d_call: TRBD1; v_call: TRBV2; cdr3_aa: CASSRTGVSGANVLTF; cdr3_nt: TGTGCCAGCTCTCGGACAGGGGTTTCTGGGGCCAACGTCCTGACTTTC
j_call: TRBJ1-5; clone_size: -; d_call: -; v_call: TRBV5-1; cdr3_aa: CASSLIVGGQPQHF; cdr3_nt: TGCGCCAGCAGCTTGATCGTCGGCGGTCAGCCCCAGCATTTT
j_call: TRBJ1-5; clone_size: -; d_call: -; v_call: TRBV5-1; cdr3_aa: CASSPGTSTQPQHF; cdr3_nt: TGCGCCAGCAGCCCCGGGACATCCACTCAGCCCCAGCATTTT
j_call: TRBJ2-5; clone_size: -; d_call: -; v_call: TRBV11-2; cdr3_aa: CASSLAVRETQYF; cdr3_nt: TGTGCCAGCAGCTTAGCGGTGCGGGAGACCCAGTACTTC
j_call: TRBJ2-5; clone_size: -; d_call: TRBD2; v_call: TRBV24-1; cdr3_aa: CATSEPLAGGLETQYF; cdr3_nt: TGTGCCACCAGTGAACCACTAGCGGGAGGGTTAGAGACCCAGTACTTC
j_call: TRBJ1-4; clone_size: -; d_call: -; v_call: TRBV3-1; cdr3_aa: CASSQTQGTNEKLFF; cdr3_nt: TGTGCCAGCAGCCAAACGCAAGGAACTAATGAAAAACTGTTTTTT
j_call: TRBJ1-1; clone_size: -; d_call: -; v_call: TRBV12-3/TRBV12-4; cdr3_aa: CASSFRSMNTEAFF; cdr3_nt: TGTGCCAGCAGTTTCCGGAGCATGAACACTGAAGCTTTCTTT
j_call: TRBJ1-1; clone_size: -; d_call: -; v_call: TRBV4-1; cdr3_aa: CASSQETRNTEAFF; cdr3_nt: TGCGCCAGCAGCCAAGAAACGAGGAACACTGAAGCTTTCTTT
j_call: TRBJ2-1; clone_size: -; d_call: -; v_call: TRBV10-3; cdr3_aa: CAIQRGRLHEQFF; cdr3_nt: TGTGCCATTCAACGTGGGCGCCTCCATGAGCAGTTCTTC
j_call: TRBJ2-7; clone_size: -; d_call: TRBD1; v_call: TRBV30; cdr3_aa: CAWSVVRGPRTYF; cdr3_nt: TGTGCCTGGAGTGTCGTTAGGGGGCCCCGGACGTACTTC
j_call: TRBJ1-5; clone_size: -; d_call: -; v_call: TRBV20-1; cdr3_aa: CSASPGGGDSNQPQHF; cdr3_nt: TGCAGTGCCAGCCCGGGCGGGGGGGACAGCAATCAGCCCCAGCATTTT
j_call: TRBJ2-5; clone_size: -; d_call: -; v_call: TRBV29-1; cdr3_aa: CSVVRDRYFQETQYF; cdr3_nt: TGCAGCGTTGTGAGAGACAGGTACTTCCAAGAGACCCAGTACTTC
j_call: TRBJ2-7; clone_size: -; d_call: TRBD2; v_call: TRBV18; cdr3_aa: CASSLAGGNEQYF; cdr3_nt: TGTGCCAGCTCTCTAGCGGGAGGGAACGAGCAGTACTTC
j_call: TRBJ1-1; clone_size: -; d_call: -; v_call: TRBV30; cdr3_aa: CAWSGSGPEAFF; cdr3_nt: TGTGCCTGGAGTGGCTCAGGCCCTGAAGCTTTCTTT
j_call: TRBJ2-1; clone_size: -; d_call: -; v_call: TRBV30; cdr3_aa: CAWSVLINEQFF; cdr3_nt: TGTGCCTGGAGTGTCCTTATCAATGAGCAGTTCTTC
j_call: TRBJ2-5; clone_size: -; d_call: -; v_call: TRBV20-1; cdr3_aa: CSAPDRGETQYF; cdr3_nt: TGCAGTGCCCCGGACCGGGGAGAGACCCAGTACTTC
j_call: TRBJ1-5; clone_size: -; d_call: TRBD1; v_call: TRBV11-1; cdr3_aa: CASSAGTGRDQPQHF; cdr3_nt: TGTGCCAGCAGCGCCGGGACAGGGAGGGATCAGCCCCAGCATTTT